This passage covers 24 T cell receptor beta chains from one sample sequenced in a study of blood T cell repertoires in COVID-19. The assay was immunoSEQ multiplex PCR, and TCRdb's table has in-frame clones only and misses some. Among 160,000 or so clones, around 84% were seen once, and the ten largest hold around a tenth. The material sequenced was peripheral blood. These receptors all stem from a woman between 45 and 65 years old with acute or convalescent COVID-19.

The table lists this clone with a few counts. CDR3 in amino acids: CASSFPPGTGDGYTF. In nucleotides, the CDR3 is TGTGCCAGCAGCTTTCCACCCGGGACAGGGGATGGCTACACCTTC. V usage is TRBV7-2 and J usage is TRBJ1-2; 10 bases align to TRBD1. CDR3 length: 15 residues. J lost 6 bases, V lost 3 bases, and 7 bases had no gene match. From germline, CDR1 is SGHTA and CDR2 FQGNSA.

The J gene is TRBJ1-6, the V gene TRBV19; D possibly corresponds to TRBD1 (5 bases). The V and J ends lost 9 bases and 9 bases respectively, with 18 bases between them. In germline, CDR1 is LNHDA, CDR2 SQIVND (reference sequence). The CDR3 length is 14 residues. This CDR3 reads CASRDLSGGSPLHF. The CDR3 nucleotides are TGTGCCAGCCGGGACCTCTCCGGGGGTTCACCCCTCCACTTT.

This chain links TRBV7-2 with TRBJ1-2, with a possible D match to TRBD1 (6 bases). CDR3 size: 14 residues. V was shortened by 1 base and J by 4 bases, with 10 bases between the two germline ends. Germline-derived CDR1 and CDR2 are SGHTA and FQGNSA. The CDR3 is CASSLVQGPYGYTF. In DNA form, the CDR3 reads TGTGCCAGCAGCTTAGTGCAGGGGCCCTATGGCTACACCTTC.

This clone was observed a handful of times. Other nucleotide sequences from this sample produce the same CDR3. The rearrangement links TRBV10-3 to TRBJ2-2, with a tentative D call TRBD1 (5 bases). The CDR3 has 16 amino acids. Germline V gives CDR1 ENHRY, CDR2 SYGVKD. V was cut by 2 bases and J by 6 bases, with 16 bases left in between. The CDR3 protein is CAISELGAVSAGELFF. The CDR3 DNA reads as TGTGCCATCAGTGAGCTAGGGGCGGTGAGCGCCGGGGAGCTGTTTTTT.

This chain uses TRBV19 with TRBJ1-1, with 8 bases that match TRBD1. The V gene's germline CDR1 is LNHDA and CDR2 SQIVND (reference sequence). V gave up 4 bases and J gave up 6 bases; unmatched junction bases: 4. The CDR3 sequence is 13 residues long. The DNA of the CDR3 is TGTGCCAGTAGTAAACGACAGGGGCCTGAAGCTTTCTTT. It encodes CASSKRQGPEAFF.

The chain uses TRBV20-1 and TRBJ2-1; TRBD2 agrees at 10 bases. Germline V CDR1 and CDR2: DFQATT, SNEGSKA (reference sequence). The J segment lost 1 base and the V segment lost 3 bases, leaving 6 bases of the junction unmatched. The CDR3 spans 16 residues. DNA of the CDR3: TGCAGTGCTAGTACCGGGACTAGCGATTCCTACAATGAGCAGTTCTTC. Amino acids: CSASTGTSDSYNEQFF.

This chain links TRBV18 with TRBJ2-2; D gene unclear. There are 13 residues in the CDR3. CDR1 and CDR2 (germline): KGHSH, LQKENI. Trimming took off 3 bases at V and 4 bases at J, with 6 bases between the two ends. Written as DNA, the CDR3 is TGTGCCAGCTCACCCTACTCCACCGGGGAGCTGTTTTTT. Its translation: CASSPYSTGELFF.

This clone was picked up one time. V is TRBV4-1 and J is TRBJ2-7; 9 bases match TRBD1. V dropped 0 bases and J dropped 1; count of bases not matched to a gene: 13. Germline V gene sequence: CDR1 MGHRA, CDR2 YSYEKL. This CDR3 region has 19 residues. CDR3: CASSQERVIVDRGSYEQYF. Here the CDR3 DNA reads TGCGCCAGCAGCCAAGAACGAGTCATAGTGGACAGGGGTTCCTACGAGCAGTACTTC.

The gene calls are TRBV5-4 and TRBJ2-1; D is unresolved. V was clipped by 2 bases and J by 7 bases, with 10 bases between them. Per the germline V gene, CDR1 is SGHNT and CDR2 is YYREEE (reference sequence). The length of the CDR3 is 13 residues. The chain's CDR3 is CASSFIGDNEQFF. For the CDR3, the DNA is TGTGCCAGCAGCTTCATCGGAGATAATGAGCAGTTCTTC.

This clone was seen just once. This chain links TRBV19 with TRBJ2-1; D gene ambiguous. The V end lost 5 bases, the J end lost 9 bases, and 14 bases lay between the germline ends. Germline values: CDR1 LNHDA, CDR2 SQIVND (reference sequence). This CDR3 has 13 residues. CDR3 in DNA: TGTGCCAGTAGTGCAAGTTACGAGTCTGAGCAGTTCTTC. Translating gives CASSASYESEQFF.

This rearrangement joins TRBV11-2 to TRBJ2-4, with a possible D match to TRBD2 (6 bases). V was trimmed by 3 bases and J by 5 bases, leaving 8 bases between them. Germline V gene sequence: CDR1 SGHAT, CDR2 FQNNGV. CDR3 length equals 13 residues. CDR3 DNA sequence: TGTGCCAGCAGCTTGGGGAGGCAAAACATTCAGTACTTC. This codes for CASSLGRQNIQYF.

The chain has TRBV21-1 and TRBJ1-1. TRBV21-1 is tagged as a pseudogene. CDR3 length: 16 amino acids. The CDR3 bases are TGTGCCAGCAGCGCCAGATTGAGGGCAGTGGGCACTGAAGCTTTCTTT. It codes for CASSARLRAVGTEAFF.

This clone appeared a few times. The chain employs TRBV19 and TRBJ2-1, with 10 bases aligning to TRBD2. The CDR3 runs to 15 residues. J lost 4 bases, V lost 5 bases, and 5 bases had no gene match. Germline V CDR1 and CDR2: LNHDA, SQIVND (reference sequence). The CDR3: CASSETSGYYNEQFF. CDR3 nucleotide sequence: TGTGCCAGTAGTGAGACTAGCGGGTATTACAATGAGCAGTTCTTC. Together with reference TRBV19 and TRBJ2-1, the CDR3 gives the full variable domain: DGGITQSPKYLFRKEGQNVTLSCEQNLNHDAMYWYRQDPGQGLRLIYYSQIVNDFQKGDIAEGYSVSREKKESFPLTVTSAQKNPTAFYLCASSETSGYYNEQFFGPGTRLTVL.

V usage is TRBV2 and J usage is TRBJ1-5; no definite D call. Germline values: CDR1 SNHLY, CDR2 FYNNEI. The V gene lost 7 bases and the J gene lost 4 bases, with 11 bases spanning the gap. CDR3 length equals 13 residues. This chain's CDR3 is CASTLGVNQPQHF. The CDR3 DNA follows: TGTGCCAGCACCTTGGGAGTTAATCAGCCCCAGCATTTT.

CDR3 coding DNA: TGTGCCACTAGCCGGGGACAGGGCGACGGCTACACCTTC. It specifies CATSRGQGDGYTF. This chain links TRBV24-1 with TRBJ1-2; 9 positions match TRBD1. V lost 10 bases and J lost 8; bases outside the gene matches: 10. Germline V gene sequence: CDR1 KGHDR, CDR2 SFDVKD. This CDR3 region has 13 residues.

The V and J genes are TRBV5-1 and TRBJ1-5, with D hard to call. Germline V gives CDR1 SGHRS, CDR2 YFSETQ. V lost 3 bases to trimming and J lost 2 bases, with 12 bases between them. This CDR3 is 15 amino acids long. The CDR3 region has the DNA TGCGCCAGCAGCTCTACTGGGGAGGGCAATCAGCCCCAGCATTTT. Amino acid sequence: CASSSTGEGNQPQHF.

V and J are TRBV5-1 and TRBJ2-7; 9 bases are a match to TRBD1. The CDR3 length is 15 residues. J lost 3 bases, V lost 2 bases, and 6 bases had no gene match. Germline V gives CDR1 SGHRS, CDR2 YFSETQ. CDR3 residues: CASSFGTGTDYEQYF. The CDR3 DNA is TGCGCCAGCAGCTTTGGGACAGGGACCGACTACGAGCAGTACTTC.

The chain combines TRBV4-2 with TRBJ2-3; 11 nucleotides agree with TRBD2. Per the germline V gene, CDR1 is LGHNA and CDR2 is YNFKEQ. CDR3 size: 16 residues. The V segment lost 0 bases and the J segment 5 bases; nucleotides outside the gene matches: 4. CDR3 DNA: TGTGCCAGCAGCCAAGAGTGGCTAGCGGGGGGAGATACGCAGTATTTT. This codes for CASSQEWLAGGDTQYF.

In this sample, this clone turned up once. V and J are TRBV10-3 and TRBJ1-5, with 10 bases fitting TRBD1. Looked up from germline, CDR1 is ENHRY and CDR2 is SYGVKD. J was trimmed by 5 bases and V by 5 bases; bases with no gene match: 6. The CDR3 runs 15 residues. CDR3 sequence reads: CAISWGQGFDQPQHF. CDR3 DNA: TGTGCCATCAGTTGGGGACAGGGGTTTGATCAGCCCCAGCATTTT.

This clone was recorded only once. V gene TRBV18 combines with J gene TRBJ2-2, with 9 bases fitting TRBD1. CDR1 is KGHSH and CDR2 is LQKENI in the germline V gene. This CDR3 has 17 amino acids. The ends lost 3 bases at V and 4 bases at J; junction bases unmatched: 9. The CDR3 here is CASSPRGQGGGTGELFF. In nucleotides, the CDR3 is TGTGCCAGCTCACCGAGGGGACAGGGAGGAGGCACCGGGGAGCTGTTTTTT.

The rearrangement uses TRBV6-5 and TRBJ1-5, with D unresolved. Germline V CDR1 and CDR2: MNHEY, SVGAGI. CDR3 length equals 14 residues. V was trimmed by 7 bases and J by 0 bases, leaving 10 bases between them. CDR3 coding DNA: TGTGCCAGCAATCCCCAGAATAGCAATCAGCCCCAGCATTTT. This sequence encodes CASNPQNSNQPQHF.

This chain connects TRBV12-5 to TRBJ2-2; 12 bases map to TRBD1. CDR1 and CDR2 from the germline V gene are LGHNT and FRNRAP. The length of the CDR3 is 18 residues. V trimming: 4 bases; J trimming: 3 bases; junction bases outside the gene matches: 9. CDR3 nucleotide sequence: TGTGCTAGTGGTTCGGGACAGGGGGCCAACCGGGACACCGGGGAGCTGTTTTTT. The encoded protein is CASGSGQGANRDTGELFF.

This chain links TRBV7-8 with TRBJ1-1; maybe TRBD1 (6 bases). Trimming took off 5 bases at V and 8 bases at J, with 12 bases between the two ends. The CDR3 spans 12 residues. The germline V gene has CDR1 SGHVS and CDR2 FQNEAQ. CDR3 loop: CASSPGGPEAFF. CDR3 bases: TGTGCCAGCAGCCCCGGGGGGCCCGAAGCTTTCTTT.

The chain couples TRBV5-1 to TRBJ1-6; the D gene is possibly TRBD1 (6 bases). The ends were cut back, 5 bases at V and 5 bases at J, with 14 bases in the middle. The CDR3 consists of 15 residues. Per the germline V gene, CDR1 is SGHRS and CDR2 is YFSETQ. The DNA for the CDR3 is TGCGCCAGCAGTTTAAACACAGGGAATAATTCACCCCTCCACTTT. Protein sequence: CASSLNTGNNSPLHF.